The rows below give T cell receptor beta chains drawn from one sample of a study of identical twins. TCRdb ran MiXCR on the 5' RACE reads and lists one entry per CDR3 protein. Here the sample spans approximately 670,000 distinct CDR3 sequences, 6.1% being singletons. Sequencing was carried out using naive T cells sorted from blood. These receptors originate from a young man in good health. CDR3s include the opening cysteine and the closing phenylalanine or tryptophan. Fields, in order: D gene, J gene, clone size, V gene, CDR3 DNA, CDR3 protein. D genes are given only for firm matches. The size of a clone is reported for some rows only, either as once, few or many, or as a class for expanded clones.

>.|TRBJ2-2|many|TRBV20-1
TGCAGTGCTAGGGGGGGCGCGAACACCGGGGAGCTGTTTTTT
CSARGGANTGELFF
>.|TRBJ2-7|.|TRBV6-6
TGTGCCAGCAGTTTAGTCAGGGCCGAGCAGTACTTC
CASSLVRAEQYF
>.|TRBJ2-7|many|TRBV7-2
TGTGCCAGCAGCCAAAAAGAGGCATCAGCTCCCTACGAGCAGTACTTC
CASSQKEASAPYEQYF
>TRBD1|TRBJ2-1|many|TRBV12-3/TRBV12-4
TGTGCCAGCAGATTGACAGGGAGCTCCTACAATGAGCAGTTCTTC
CASRLTGSSYNEQFF
>.|TRBJ1-1|many|TRBV12-3/TRBV12-4
TGTGCCAGCAGTTTTGAGGAAACAGAGTATCCTGTGAACACTGAAGCTTTCTTT
CASSFEETEYPVNTEAFF
>TRBD1|TRBJ2-3|many|TRBV6-5
TGTGCCAGCAGTTGGACAGGGGGCACAGATACGCAGTATTTT
CASSWTGGTDTQYF
>.|TRBJ1-1|.|TRBV5-1
TGCGCCAGCAACGACGGTAACACTGAAGCTTTCTTT
CASNDGNTEAFF
>.|TRBJ2-2|few|TRBV30
TGTGCCTGGAGTCGTATGGGTAGCGGGGAGCTGTTTTTT
CAWSRMGSGELFF
>.|TRBJ1-2|many|TRBV5-1
TGCGCCAGCAGCCGAGGCGGAGGCAATGACTATGGCTACACCTTC
CASSRGGGNDYGYTF
>TRBD2|TRBJ2-7|many|TRBV4-3
TGCGCCAGCAGCCTACAAACCGGGACTAGCGGTTCCTACGAGCAGTACTTC
CASSLQTGTSGSYEQYF
>.|TRBJ2-3|many|TRBV12-5
TGTGCTAGTGGTGGAGGGAGTCTGGACACAGATACGCAGTATTTT
CASGGGSLDTDTQYF
>TRBD1|TRBJ1-1|.|TRBV28
TGTGCCAGCAGCTGGCGGACAGGGGGATTCACTGAAGCTTTCTTT
CASSWRTGGFTEAFF
>TRBD2|TRBJ2-7|many|TRBV20-1
TGCAGTGCTAGTCGACTAGCGGGAGACGAGCAGTACTTC
CSASRLAGDEQYF
>.|TRBJ2-1|few|TRBV18
TGTGCCAGCTCACCCTCACAGGAGCTAGCCTACAATGAGCAGTTCTTC
CASSPSQELAYNEQFF
>.|TRBJ2-1|.|TRBV28
TGTGCCAGCAGTTTATTGTCCCCAGGTGATGAGCAGTTCTTC
CASSLLSPGDEQFF
>TRBD1|TRBJ2-1|.|TRBV6-2/TRBV6-3
TGTGCCATTCGGGACAGTTGCAACAATGAGCAGTTCTTC
CAIRDSCNNEQFF
>.|TRBJ1-2|many|TRBV29-1
TGCAGCGTTGAAGGGACTGACTATGGCTACACCTTC
CSVEGTDYGYTF
>.|TRBJ1-1|few|TRBV6-1
TGTGCCAGCAGTGAAGCGATTCCTGAAGCTTTCTTT
CASSEAIPEAFF
>.|TRBJ2-1|few|TRBV28
TGTGCCAGCAGTATCCGGGAGAGCGCCTACAATGAGCAGTTCTTC
CASSIRESAYNEQFF
>TRBD2|TRBJ2-1|many|TRBV5-1
TGCGCCAGCAGCTTAGCGGGGGGCAACAATGAGCAGTTCTTC
CASSLAGGNNEQFF
>TRBD2|TRBJ2-5|many|TRBV7-2
TGTGCCAGCAGCTCGGGACTAGAGTGGGGAGAGACCCAGTACTTC
CASSSGLEWGETQYF
>.|TRBJ2-3|many|TRBV6-5
TGTGCCAGCAGTTACTCGCAATTTGGGTATTCAGATACGCAGTATTTT
CASSYSQFGYSDTQYF
>TRBD1|TRBJ2-6|few|TRBV7-2
TGTGCCAGCAGGTTAACGACAGGGTGGGACTCTGGGGCCAACGTCCTGACTTTC
CASRLTTGWDSGANVLTF
>TRBD1|TRBJ2-5|few|TRBV5-1
TGCGCCAGCAGCTTTGGGACAGTTAACCAACAAGAGACCCAGTACTTC
CASSFGTVNQQETQYF
>.|TRBJ2-6|.|TRBV6-2/TRBV6-3
TGTGCCAGCAGCGAGGGGGCTGGGGCCAACGTCCTGACTTTC
CASSEGAGANVLTF
>.|TRBJ2-1|many|TRBV6-5
TGTGCCAGCAGTTACTCGGGAGTAGGGAACAATGAGCAGTTCTTC
CASSYSGVGNNEQFF
>.|TRBJ2-7|.|TRBV20-1
TGCAGTGCTAGAGATGTTGGTGGGGGCAGGCTAAGCGAGCAGTACTTC
CSARDVGGGRLSEQYF
>TRBD2|TRBJ2-1|few|TRBV27
TGTGCCAGCAGTACGCCCGGGACTAGCGTAAGTTATGAGCAGTTCTTC
CASSTPGTSVSYEQFF
>.|TRBJ2-1|many|TRBV29-1
TGCAGCGCCTTATGGGGCGCTGAGCAGTTCTTC
CSALWGAEQFF
>.|TRBJ2-1|few|TRBV25-1
TGTGCCAGCAGTACATTTACCCTCGGTGGTGAGCAGTTCTTC
CASSTFTLGGEQFF
>.|TRBJ2-7|many|TRBV20-1
TGCAGTGCCTGGACCCTTGGGTCCTACGAGCAGTACTTC
CSAWTLGSYEQYF
>TRBD2|TRBJ2-1|many|TRBV14
TGTGCCAGCAGCCAGGCGGGGGTTGGCGAGCAGTTCTTC
CASSQAGVGEQFF
>TRBD2|TRBJ2-1|many|TRBV6-1
TGTGCCAGCAGTATCCCGGGACTAGCGGGATACAATGAGCAGTTCTTC
CASSIPGLAGYNEQFF
>TRBD2|TRBJ2-1|many|TRBV15
TGTGCCACCCGGAGCATTGCGGGAGAGTCCTACAATGAGCAGTTCTTC
CATRSIAGESYNEQFF
>.|TRBJ2-1|few|TRBV27
TGTGCCAGCAGTTCCAATGGGTTGACAACCAGCAATGAGCAGTTCTTC
CASSSNGLTTSNEQFF
>TRBD1|TRBJ2-1|.|TRBV20-1
TGCAGTGGTCAACTCCAGGGGGCCTATGAGCAGTTCTTC
CSGQLQGAYEQFF
>.|TRBJ1-1|few|TRBV5-6
TGTGCCAGCAGCTTCGTAGACTCGAACACTGAAGCTTTCTTT
CASSFVDSNTEAFF